A single sample is the source of the 19 T cell receptor beta chains below, sequenced in a study of blood T cells in healthy people across ages. A sample-barcoded 5' primer and a J-beta primer mix were used in a second PCR of about 7 to 12 cycles. TCRdb independently ran MiXCR on the 5' RACE reads; one entry per CDR3 protein. Among around 870,000 distinct CDR3 sequences listed, 29% were seen once. Sequencing was performed on blood. The receptors derive from a woman older than 75 in good health.

This clonotype has only a few counts. The chain employs TRBV20-1 and TRBJ1-1, with D maybe TRBD1 (5 bases). The V gene's germline CDR1 is DFQATT and CDR2 SNEGSKA (reference sequence). The V end lost 1 base, the J end lost 2 bases, and 11 bases lay between the germline ends. The CDR3 loop spans 14 amino acids. The CDR3 DNA sequence: TGCAGTGCTAGAGCACACAGGCTAAACACTGAAGCTTTCTTT. This sequence encodes CSARAHRLNTEAFF.

Remarks on this clonotype: This may arise from a read error, as a much more abundant clone is one base away. The V and J genes are TRBV2 and TRBJ2-1; D is ambiguous. Germline values: CDR1 SNHLY, CDR2 FYNNEI. The CDR3 length is 13 residues. The CDR3 sequence: CANSEVVLNEQFF. The CDR3 DNA reads TGTGCCAACAGTGAGGTAGTACTTAATGAGCAGTTCTTC.

For this clonotype: With a much larger clone just one base away, this may be a read error. This chain connects TRBV4-1 to TRBJ2-1; TRBD2 might be the D (5 bases). The end of the DNA aligns better with TRBJ2-7, so the J call may be wrong. CDR1 is MGHRA, CDR2 YSYEKL, per germline. The CDR3 is 16 residues long. The CDR3 sequence: CASSQGLAQQYNEQYF. The CDR3 bases are TGCGCCAGCAGCCAAGGTCTAGCACAACAATACAATGAGCAGTACTTC.

This clonotype was seen ten or more times. CDR3 sequence reads: CASSLVTRGGLETQYF. In DNA, the CDR3 is TGTGCCAGCAGCTTAGTAACGCGGGGGGGCTTAGAGACCCAGTACTTC. The V gene is TRBV7-2, the J gene TRBJ2-5; 9 nucleotides align to TRBD2. Looked up from germline, CDR1 is SGHTA and CDR2 is FQGNSA. The trim removed 1 base at V and 4 bases at J, leaving 7 bases unmatched. The CDR3 is 16 residues long.

There are many counts of this clonotype. The CDR3 loop is CASSWLTGPYEQYF. In DNA form, the CDR3 reads TGTGCCAGCAGTTGGTTGACAGGACCCTACGAGCAGTACTTC. V gene TRBV6-6 combines with J gene TRBJ2-7, with D possibly being TRBD1 (6 bases). Deletions cut 4 bases from V and 2 bases from J, with 12 bases between. There are 14 residues in the CDR3. The germline CDR1 and CDR2 sequences are MNHNY and SVGAGI (reference sequence).

This clonotype was found a few times. The V call is TRBV4-1, the J call TRBJ2-4, with TRBD1 identical over 8 bases. The J call is uncertain, as TRBJ2-5 better fits the DNA end. CDR1 and CDR2 (germline): MGHRA, YSYEKL. This CDR3 is built from 15 residues. For the CDR3, the DNA is TGCGCCAGCAGCCAACAGGGGGCAGCGGGAGAGACCCAGTACTTC. Amino acids: CASSQQGAAGETQYF.

This clonotype came up many times. The rearrangement joins TRBV20-1 to TRBJ2-7; 9 bases are a match to TRBD1. CDR1 DFQATT and CDR2 SNEGSKA come from the germline V gene (reference sequence). The CDR3 runs 12 residues. J was trimmed by 3 bases and V by 5 bases; bases with no gene match: 2. CDR3 nucleotide sequence: TGCAGTGCTCCGGGACAGGGCTACGAGCAGTACTTC. Its translation: CSAPGQGYEQYF.

Ten or more counts support this clonotype. The genes are TRBV6-5 and TRBJ2-6, with 8 bases that match TRBD1. CDR1 MNHEY and CDR2 SVGAGI come from the germline V gene. This CDR3 contains 18 residues. J was trimmed by 1 base and V by 6 bases; bases with no gene match: 11. Here the CDR3 reads CASRTDRGARSGANVLTF. The CDR3 nucleotides read TGTGCCAGCAGGACAGACAGGGGCGCTCGATCTGGGGCCAACGTCCTGACTTTC.

V usage is TRBV7-2 and J usage is TRBJ2-7; D may be TRBD1 (6 bases). Trimming removed 5 bases from V and 4 bases from J, with 21 bases in between. Germline loops: CDR1 SGHTA, CDR2 FQGNSA. This CDR3 spans 16 amino acids. The DNA for the CDR3 is TGTGCCAGCAGCCCCCGCTTAGGGAAAGGGGGTTACGAGCAGTACTTC. This encodes CASSPRLGKGGYEQYF.

The chain combines TRBV20-1 with TRBJ1-1; 7 nucleotides align to TRBD1. The germline gives CDR1 DFQATT, CDR2 SNEGSKA (reference sequence). CDR3 length equals 11 residues. J lost 6 bases, V lost 6 bases, and 4 bases had no gene match. CDR3 in amino acids: CSAIQGPEAFF. DNA of the CDR3: TGCAGTGCAATACAGGGGCCTGAAGCTTTCTTT.

Details on this clonotype: This sequence may be a read error, since a much larger clone differs from it by one base. The chain combines TRBV4-3 with TRBJ2-5, with a tentative D call TRBD2 (6 bases). The CDR3 extends over 14 amino acids. The germline V gene encodes CDR1 LGHNA and CDR2 YSLEER. Trimming took 3 bases from V and 11 from J, leaving 19 bases between them. CDR3: CASSQMGTESEQYF. For the CDR3, the DNA is TGCGCCAGCAGCCAGATGGGGACTGAGTCTGAGCAGTACTTC.

The rearrangement uses TRBV29-1 and TRBJ2-7, with 8 bases identical to TRBD1. The germline gives CDR1 SQVTM, CDR2 ANQGSEA. V gave up 6 bases and J gave up 5 bases; unmatched junction bases: 12. CDR3 size: 14 residues. CDR3 sequence reads: CSVDKGQGANEQYF. For the CDR3, the DNA is TGCAGCGTGGATAAAGGACAGGGCGCGAACGAGCAGTACTTC.

Only a few counts were recorded for this clonotype. A much larger clone differs by one base, so this may be a read error. The V and J genes are TRBV27 and TRBJ2-6; 8 bases agree with TRBD1. The CDR3 covers 18 residues. Trimming cost V 5 bases and J 0 bases; bases outside gene matches: 9. Germline V gene sequence: CDR1 MNHEY, CDR2 SMNVEV (reference sequence). The CDR3: CASSLRGQESSGANVLTF. The CDR3 DNA follows: TGTGCCAGCAGTCTCCGGGGACAGGAGAGCTCTGGGGCCAACGTCCTGACTTTC.

The V and J genes are TRBV6-1 and TRBJ1-4; D possibly corresponds to TRBD1 (6 bases). Trimming shortened V by 4 bases and J by 3 bases, and 12 bases separated the two germline ends. Germline loops: CDR1 MNHNS, CDR2 SASEGT. The CDR3 is 15 residues long. The CDR3 DNA sequence: TGTGCCAGCAGTGGTACAGGGCCTGCTAATGAAAAACTGTTTTTT. Amino acid sequence: CASSGTGPANEKLFF.

The chain is built from TRBV6-1 and TRBJ1-6; TRBD1 matches 7 bases. The CDR3 has 14 residues. The V gene's germline CDR1 is MNHNS and CDR2 SASEGT. The trim removed 6 bases at V and 14 bases at J, leaving 13 bases unmatched. CDR3 amino acids: CASRQGSLGRALHF. DNA of the CDR3: TGTGCCAGCAGACAGGGGTCGTTAGGGAGGGCCCTCCACTTT.

This chain uses TRBV29-1 with TRBJ2-6, with D uncertain. The CDR3 has 13 amino acids. Germline lookup yields CDR1 SQVTM and CDR2 ANQGSEA. Trimming removed 4 bases at V and 5 bases at J, with 9 bases between. As DNA, the CDR3 is TGCAGCGTTGGCGGAACCCGGGCCAACGTCCTGACTTTC. This codes for CSVGGTRANVLTF.

This clonotype was detected once. Since no conserved phenylalanine or tryptophan closes the CDR3, a read error is the likely cause. The chain couples TRBV7-9 to TRBJ1-4, with D maybe TRBD1 (6 bases). This CDR3 is 16 amino acids long. Germline CDR1 and CDR2: SEHNR and FQNEAQ (reference sequence). V shed 1 base and J shed 3 bases, with 12 bases lying between them. The CDR3 sequence is CASSLEGGRANEKLFC. The CDR3 DNA follows: TGTGCCAGCAGCTTAGAAGGGGGACGAGCTAATGAAAAACTGTTTTGT.

This chain links TRBV7-2 with TRBJ2-5, with TRBD1 matching 9 bases. The DNA end is a closer match to TRBJ2-7, so the J assignment may be wrong. Germline V gene data show CDR1 as SGHTA and CDR2 as FQGNSA. The CDR3 spans 16 residues. The CDR3 reads CASSPGQGGGAYEQYF. CDR3 bases: TGTGCCAGCAGCCCGGGACAGGGTGGAGGGGCCTACGAGCAGTACTTC.

In this sample, this clonotype turned up many times. CDR3 sequence (DNA): TGCGCCAGCAGCCACAGGGATGGGACTGAAGCTTTCTTT. Protein sequence: CASSHRDGTEAFF. The chain employs TRBV4-3 and TRBJ1-1; tentative D call: TRBD1 (5 bases). This CDR3 contains 13 residues. V was clipped by 3 bases and J by 5 bases, with 10 bases between them. Germline CDR1 LGHNA, CDR2 YSLEER.